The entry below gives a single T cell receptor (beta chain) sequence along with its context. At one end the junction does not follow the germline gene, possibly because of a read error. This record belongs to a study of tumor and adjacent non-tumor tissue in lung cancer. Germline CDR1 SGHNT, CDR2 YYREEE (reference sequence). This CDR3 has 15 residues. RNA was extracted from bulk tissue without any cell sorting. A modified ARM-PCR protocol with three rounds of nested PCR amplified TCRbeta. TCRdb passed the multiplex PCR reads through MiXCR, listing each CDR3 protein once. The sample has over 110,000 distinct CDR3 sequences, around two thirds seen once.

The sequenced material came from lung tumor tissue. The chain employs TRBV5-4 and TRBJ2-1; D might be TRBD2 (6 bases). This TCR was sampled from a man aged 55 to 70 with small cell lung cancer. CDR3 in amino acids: CASSLSWGVHNEQFF. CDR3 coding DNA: TGTGCCAGCAGCCTGAGTTGGGGGGTCCACAATGAGCAGTTCTTT. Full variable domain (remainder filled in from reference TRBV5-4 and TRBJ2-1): ETGVTQSPTHLIKTRGQQVTLRCSSQSGHNTVSWYQQALGQGPQFIFQYYREEENGRGNFPPRFSGLQFPNYSSELNVNALELDDSALYLCASSLSWGVHNEQFFGPGTRLTVL.